The T cell receptor (beta chain) described here comes from a study of T cells in narcolepsy. Study in general: Donors had narcolepsy type 1 or type 2, or were healthy controls.

As regards this clone: The target antigen is unknown.

The assay was immunoSEQ multiplex PCR, and TCRdb's table has in-frame clones only and misses some. In the table there are about 25,000 clones, approximately 80% of which are singletons. Overall study results and limits: Autoreactive clonotypes reportedly recurred in blood of same and different patients, not controls. Autoreactive clone sequences were missing from some blood memory CD4+ repertoires. Same-patient CSF and blood CD4+ T cell clonotypes included HCRT-specific and TRIB2-specific autoreactive ones.

Germline CDR1 SGHNT, CDR2 YYREEE (reference sequence). The CDR3 consists of 14 residues. V trimming: 1 base; J trimming: 6 bases; junction bases outside the gene matches: 6. The clonotype was recovered from a human donor with narcolepsy. The chain recombines TRBV5-4 with TRBJ1-2; 7 bases line up with TRBD1. Source material: CD45RA- memory CD4+ T cells from PBMCs. CDR3 nucleotides: TGTGCCAGCAGCTTGTCGACAGGGAGTCATGGCTACACCTTC. It specifies CASSLSTGSHGYTF.